The 28 T cell receptor beta chains reported below all come from one sample, sequenced in a study of blood T cells in healthy people across ages. The use of a sample-barcoded 5' primer and a J-beta primer mix characterized a second PCR of about 7 to 12 cycles. TCRdb re-called the 5' RACE reads with MiXCR, one entry per CDR3 protein. The data hold 1,800,000 or so distinct CDR3 sequences, with about two fifths observed a single time. Sequences were obtained from blood. The receptors were sampled from a human donor in good health.

The chain has TRBV7-2 and TRBJ1-2; D is possibly TRBD1 (5 bases). Trimming pared 1 base from V and 11 bases from J, leaving 20 bases between. Germline V gene data show CDR1 as SGHTA and CDR2 as FQGNSA. The CDR3 sequence is 15 residues long. CDR3 in DNA: TGTGCCAGCAGCTTAGTAGGGGCCAGAGAGACGGGATACACCTTC. Amino acid sequence: CASSLVGARETGYTF.

The V and J genes are TRBV7-9 and TRBJ2-7; 9 bases agree with TRBD1. Germline values: CDR1 SEHNR, CDR2 FQNEAQ (reference sequence). This CDR3 has 18 residues. J lost 4 bases, V lost 5 bases, and 18 bases had no gene match. CDR3 amino acids: CASSPDTRQGGIWYEQYF. The CDR3 DNA reads as TGTGCCAGCAGCCCTGATACGAGACAGGGGGGAATATGGTACGAGCAGTACTTC. Combining the CDR3 with reference TRBV7-9 and TRBJ2-7 gives the whole variable domain DTGVSQNPRHKITKRGQNVTFRCDPISEHNRLYWYRQTLGQGPEFLTYFQNEAQLEKSRLLSDRFSAERPKGSFSTLEIQRTEQGDSAMYLCASSPDTRQGGIWYEQYFGPGTRLTVT.

The V and J genes are TRBV27 and TRBJ1-4, with D unresolved. Germline V gives CDR1 MNHEY, CDR2 SMNVEV (reference sequence). Trimming removed 4 bases at V and 7 bases at J, with 7 bases between. CDR3 length: 12 residues. CDR3 in DNA: TGTGCCAGCAGTTCGGATGGTGAAAAACTGTTTTTT. It codes for CASSSDGEKLFF.

This clonotype was seen a single time. J is TRBJ1-1 and V is TRBV2; D gene ambiguous. Trimming took 1 base from V and 1 from J, leaving 4 bases between them. The CDR3 contains 13 residues. Germline values: CDR1 SNHLY, CDR2 FYNNEI. The CDR3 DNA sequence: TGTGCCAGCAGTGAAGAAGCGAACACTGAAGCTTTCTTT. Encoded protein: CASSEEANTEAFF. The full variable domain, in which reference TRBV2 and TRBJ1-1 provide the parts outside the CDR3, is EPEVTQTPSHQVTQMGQEVILRCVPISNHLYFYWYRQILGQKVEFLVSFYNNEISEKSEIFDDQFSVERPDGSNFTLKIRSTKLEDSAMYFCASSEEANTEAFFGQGTRLTVV.

This clonotype was counted a few times. This chain links TRBV4-1 with TRBJ2-1, with 8 bases lining up with TRBD2. Germline lookup yields CDR1 MGHRA and CDR2 YSYEKL. Unmatched junction bases numbered 7, after V lost 1 base and J lost 5 bases. CDR3 length: 16 residues. CDR3 loop: CASSQGRGGPDNEQFF. The CDR3 nucleotides read TGCGCCAGCAGCCAAGGTCGGGGGGGCCCCGACAATGAGCAGTTCTTC.

V gene TRBV20-1 combines with J gene TRBJ2-2; TRBD2 matches 10 bases. V shed 1 base and J 3 bases; nucleotides not matched to a gene: 5. Germline CDR1 DFQATT, CDR2 SNEGSKA (reference sequence). The CDR3 contains 16 residues. In DNA form, the CDR3 reads TGCAGTGCTAGAGGGCCCAGCGGGGGGGACACCGGGGAGCTGTTTTTT. Translated: CSARGPSGGDTGELFF.

This clonotype was recorded a few times. J is TRBJ2-5 and V is TRBV10-3; TRBD1 matches 11 bases. Germline V lookup: CDR1 ENHRY, CDR2 SYGVKD. CDR3 length equals 16 residues. Unmatched junction bases numbered 5, after V lost 0 bases and J lost 5 bases. CDR3 bases: TGTGCCATCAGTGAGTCCGGGACAGGGGGGATGGAGACCCAGTACTTC. It translates to CAISESGTGGMETQYF.

This clonotype appeared a single time. The rearrangement uses TRBV19 and TRBJ1-4; D perhaps matches TRBD1 (5 bases). CDR1 LNHDA and CDR2 SQIVND come from the germline V gene (reference sequence). With 3 bases removed from V and 5 bases from J, the gap between germline ends came to 22 bases. This CDR3 comprises 18 residues. CDR3 region: CASSIAPGSWGMNEKLFF. CDR3 DNA: TGTGCCAGTAGTATTGCCCCGGGCAGTTGGGGGATGAATGAAAAACTGTTTTTT. The full variable domain, completed using reference TRBV19 and TRBJ1-4, is DGGITQSPKYLFRKEGQNVTLSCEQNLNHDAMYWYRQDPGQGLRLIYYSQIVNDFQKGDIAEGYSVSREKKESFPLTVTSAQKNPTAFYLCASSIAPGSWGMNEKLFFGSGTQLSVL.

The chain links TRBV7-2 to TRBJ2-1, with D tentatively TRBD1 (6 bases). Trimming pared 2 bases from V and 5 bases from J, leaving 13 bases between. In germline, CDR1 is SGHTA, CDR2 FQGNSA. The CDR3 extends over 15 amino acids. CDR3 in DNA: TGTGCCAGCAGCTTATCTGGACAGCCAAACAATGAGCAGTTCTTC. Translating it yields CASSLSGQPNNEQFF.

This clonotype showed up just a few times. The chain has TRBV20-1 and TRBJ2-7; D perhaps matches TRBD1 (6 bases). Between the trimmed V and J ends, which lost 6 bases and 2 bases, there was a span of 17 bases. This CDR3 is 14 amino acids long. CDR1 is DFQATT, CDR2 SNEGSKA, per germline (reference sequence). The CDR3 reads CSAETGMGTYEQYF. The DNA of the CDR3 is TGCAGTGCCGAAACAGGGATGGGTACCTACGAGCAGTACTTC.

This clonotype was seen only a few times. The chain carries TRBV12-3 or TRBV12-4 and TRBJ2-6; 9 positions match TRBD1. The CDR3 has 17 residues. The junction had 6 bases not matched to a gene; V was cut back by 6 bases and J by 0 bases. The CDR3 region is CASRPGQGASGANVLTF. CDR3 DNA sequence: TGTGCCAGCAGGCCGGGACAGGGAGCCTCTGGGGCCAACGTCCTGACTTTC.

The V call is TRBV20-1, the J call TRBJ2-7; 9 bases are shared with TRBD1. This CDR3 contains 15 residues. CDR1 and CDR2 from the germline V gene are DFQATT and SNEGSKA (reference sequence). V was pared by 0 bases and J by 4 bases, with 7 bases of the junction left unmatched. CDR3 DNA sequence: TGCAGTGCTAGAGACCCGACAGGGGGTACGTACGAGCAGTACTTC. Translation: CSARDPTGGTYEQYF.

The chain joins TRBV5-1 to TRBJ2-5; D might be TRBD2 (7 bases). The CDR3 covers 15 residues. Germline V lookup: CDR1 SGHRS, CDR2 YFSETQ. V was trimmed by 4 bases and J by 5 bases, leaving 18 bases between them. The CDR3, as DNA: TGCGCCAGCAGCACCCTGGGGGGGGCGCAGGAGACCCAGTACTTC. It codes for CASSTLGGAQETQYF.

The rearrangement uses TRBV7-9 and TRBJ2-3; 10 nucleotides align to TRBD2. Germline trimming cut 5 bases from V and 0 bases from J; bases unmatched to any gene: 5. The CDR3 runs to 16 residues. Germline CDR1 is SEHNR and CDR2 is FQNEAQ (reference sequence). This CDR3 is CASSLLAGYSTDTQYF. DNA for the CDR3: TGTGCCAGCAGCCTACTAGCGGGGTATAGCACAGATACGCAGTATTTT.

This chain links TRBV27 with TRBJ2-7, with 8 nucleotides matching TRBD2. The DNA matches TRBJ2-5 better at its end, which makes the J call doubtful. Germline V gene sequence: CDR1 MNHEY, CDR2 SMNVEV (reference sequence). This CDR3 region has 15 residues. Here the CDR3 reads CASSLNGGATETQYF. As DNA, the CDR3 is TGTGCCAGCAGTTTAAACGGGGGGGCCACGGAGACCCAGTACTTC.

The genes are TRBV29-1 and TRBJ2-1, with 10 bases matching TRBD2. The CDR3 covers 14 residues. The germline CDR1 and CDR2 sequences are SQVTM and ANQGSEA. V shed 6 bases and J 7 bases; nucleotides not matched to a gene: 9. CDR3 DNA: TGCAGCGTCCGAAGCGGGGGGGCTGTTAATGAGCAGTTCTTC. This translates into CSVRSGGAVNEQFF.

The V call is TRBV12-3 or TRBV12-4, the J call TRBJ2-3, with 10 bases lining up with TRBD2. The trim removed 6 bases at V and 4 bases at J, leaving 13 bases unmatched. This CDR3 is 17 amino acids long. CDR3 in amino acids: CASSPRTSGLGADTQYF. The CDR3 region has the DNA TGTGCCAGCAGCCCCCGGACTAGCGGATTAGGCGCAGATACGCAGTATTTT.

V gene TRBV10-3 combines with J gene TRBJ2-5; 7 nucleotides align to TRBD1. Germline CDR1 reads ENHRY; CDR2 reads SYGVKD. Trimming removed 9 bases from V and 5 bases from J; junction bases left unmatched: 6. The CDR3 consists of 12 residues. For the CDR3, the DNA is TGTGCCATTGGCACAGGGGTGGAGACCCAGTACTTC. It encodes CAIGTGVETQYF.

The gene calls are TRBV11-2 and TRBJ2-7, with D perhaps given as TRBD1 or TRBD2 (5 bases each). V lost 5 bases to trimming and J lost 2 bases, with 13 bases between them. CDR1 is SGHAT, CDR2 FQNNGV, per germline. The CDR3 covers 14 residues. The CDR3 region is CASSPTGRTYEQYF. CDR3 DNA sequence: TGTGCCAGCAGCCCCACGGGGCGGACCTACGAGCAGTACTTC. Full variable domain (remainder filled in from reference TRBV11-2 and TRBJ2-7): EAGVAQSPRYKIIEKRQSVAFWCNPISGHATLYWYQQILGQGPKLLIQFQNNGVVDDSQLPKDRFSAERLKGVDSTLKIQPAKLEDSAVYLCASSPTGRTYEQYFGPGTRLTVT.

The J gene is TRBJ1-2, the V gene TRBV30; TRBD1 aligns across 8 bases. The CDR3 spans 15 residues. The germline gives CDR1 GTSNPN, CDR2 SVGIG (reference sequence). Trimming at V came to 1 base and at J to 5 bases, leaving 9 bases not matched to a gene. Here the CDR3 DNA reads TGTGCCTGGAGTGCAGGACAGGGATTTGGGTATGGCTACACCTTC. Encoded protein: CAWSAGQGFGYGYTF.

This rearrangement joins TRBV6-6 to TRBJ2-3, with 8 bases lining up with TRBD2. Germline-derived CDR1 and CDR2 are MNHNY and SVGAGI (reference sequence). CDR3 length: 15 amino acids. Unmatched junction bases numbered 7, after V lost 6 bases and J lost 2 bases. The CDR3 loop reads CASSPLRGATDTQYF. As DNA, the CDR3 is TGTGCCAGCAGCCCTCTGCGGGGGGCCACAGATACGCAGTATTTT.

The chain combines TRBV5-5 with TRBJ2-5, with a possible D match to TRBD1 (6 bases). Germline-derived CDR1 and CDR2 are SGHKS and YYEKEE (reference sequence). The length of the CDR3 is 13 residues. V lost 0 bases to trimming and J lost 5 bases, with 8 bases between them. The CDR3 DNA reads TGTGCCAGCAGCTTGGATACAGGGGAGACCCAGTACTTC. Protein sequence: CASSLDTGETQYF.

The chain is built from TRBV7-2 and TRBJ2-7; D could derive from TRBD1 or TRBD2 (6 bases each). From germline, CDR1 is SGHTA and CDR2 FQGNSA. V shed 5 bases and J shed 3 bases, with 11 bases lying between them. This CDR3 has 13 amino acids. As DNA, the CDR3 is TGTGCCAGCAGCCGAGGGGGGCACTACGAGCAGTACTTC. This codes for CASSRGGHYEQYF.

The rearrangement links TRBV2 to TRBJ2-5, with 7 bases aligning to TRBD2. This CDR3 region has 16 residues. Looked up from germline, CDR1 is SNHLY and CDR2 is FYNNEI. The J segment lost 3 bases and the V segment lost 2 bases, leaving 9 bases of the junction unmatched. The CDR3 DNA sequence: TGTGCCAGCAGTGAAAGCTGGATGGGGGGGGAAGAGACCCAGTACTTC. This encodes CASSESWMGGEETQYF.

This clonotype was observed a few times. The genes are TRBV29-1 and TRBJ1-1, with 7 nucleotides matching TRBD1. Germline V CDR1 and CDR2: SQVTM, ANQGSEA. This CDR3 comprises 12 residues. V lost 6 bases to trimming and J lost 6 bases; unmatched junction nucleotides: 7. The CDR3 sequence is CSVDRELAEAFF. Here the CDR3 DNA reads TGCAGCGTAGACAGGGAGTTGGCTGAAGCTTTCTTT.

This clonotype was counted a few times. The chain uses TRBV20-1 and TRBJ2-7; a possible D gene is TRBD1 (5 bases). V lost 3 bases to trimming and J lost 3 bases, with 9 bases between them. There are 12 residues in the CDR3. CDR1 and CDR2 from the germline V gene are DFQATT and SNEGSKA (reference sequence). The CDR3 DNA follows: TGCAGTGCTAGGTGGACAAACTACGAGCAGTACTTC. Encoded protein: CSARWTNYEQYF.

This clonotype was observed a handful of times. The J gene is TRBJ1-2, the V gene TRBV10-3; the match to TRBD1 covers 9 bases. J gave up 2 bases and V 6 bases, and 13 bases lay outside the gene matches. Germline loops: CDR1 ENHRY, CDR2 SYGVKD. CDR3 length: 17 amino acids. CDR3 sequence reads: CAISDHRQGEGNYGYTF. The CDR3 DNA sequence: TGTGCCATCAGCGACCACAGACAGGGGGAAGGAAACTATGGCTACACCTTC.

This clonotype was counted only a few times. This rearrangement joins TRBV20-1 to TRBJ2-4; D uncertain. The CDR3 is 14 amino acids. CDR1 and CDR2 from the germline V gene are DFQATT and SNEGSKA (reference sequence). The germline V and J ends were trimmed by 2 bases and 0 bases, with 8 bases remaining between them. This CDR3 reads CSARNILAKNIQYF. In nucleotides, the CDR3 is TGCAGTGCTAGAAACATACTAGCCAAAAACATTCAGTACTTC.